Listed below are T cell receptor beta chains from one sample, sequenced in a study of CD8 T cells in ankylosing spondylitis. TCRdb reprocessed the 5' RACE reads with MiXCR, giving one entry per CDR3 protein. Of some 700,000 distinct CDR3 sequences in the sample, around 17% were seen once. Sequencing was done on a sample of blood, either unsorted or a sorted T cell fraction (not recorded which). Receptors were obtained from a male donor with ankylosing spondylitis. Each CDR3 is given with its conserved first and last residue. The order of the fields is J gene, V gene, D gene, CDR3 protein. D genes are given only for firm matches.

>TRBJ2-5|TRBV10-3|TRBD1
CAISRTGEGPSETQYF
>TRBJ2-1|TRBV12-3/TRBV12-4|TRBD2
CASSASGTSGRNEQFF
>TRBJ1-5|TRBV4-1|TRBD1
CASSQVQTGENGQPQHF
>TRBJ2-5|TRBV5-1|-
CASSSTHQETQYF
>TRBJ2-2|TRBV20-1|TRBD1
CSARAERGRAGELFF
>TRBJ2-7|TRBV7-8|-
CASSLGGATGQYF
>TRBJ2-2|TRBV5-1|-
CASSLNLASGGELFF
>TRBJ1-4|TRBV5-1|-
CASSLERGNEKLFF
>TRBJ2-3|TRBV25-1|-
CASSAPGLRPDTQYF
>TRBJ1-2|TRBV15|-
CATSRDLTAIYGYTF
>TRBJ2-1|TRBV5-1|-
CATGRLSYNEQFF
>TRBJ1-1|TRBV12-3/TRBV12-4|-
CASSKSEANTEAFF
>TRBJ2-5|TRBV5-1|-
CASSLRGRPSQETQYF
>TRBJ2-4|TRBV29-1|-
CTPINCRVTKNIQYF
>TRBJ1-2|TRBV4-1|-
CASSQDPGRHGYTF
>TRBJ1-5|TRBV12-3/TRBV12-4|TRBD1
CASSPGTGGARNQPQHF
>TRBJ2-3|TRBV27|-
CASSLSGTDTQYF
>TRBJ1-1|TRBV6-2/TRBV6-3|-
CASTPRLMNTEAFF
>TRBJ2-7|TRBV29-1|TRBD1
CSVGTGEQYF
>TRBJ2-7|TRBV21-1|-
CASSKRALHYEQYF
>TRBJ1-1|TRBV7-8|-
CASSKQGRTEAFF
>TRBJ2-3|TRBV10-3|-
CAARGGLSDTQYF
>TRBJ2-1|TRBV7-2|TRBD2
CASSPRLAFEQFF
>TRBJ1-4|TRBV12-3/TRBV12-4|-
CASSLARTSTNEKLFF
>TRBJ1-4|TRBV29-1|TRBD1
CSVDVGTGGGKLFF
>TRBJ2-1|TRBV3-1|TRBD1
CASSQEQGVNEQFF
>TRBJ2-1|TRBV28|TRBD2
CASSFVRKAGDRNEQFF
>TRBJ2-7|TRBV29-1|TRBD2
CSGRGGQSYEQYF
>TRBJ1-2|TRBV6-1|-
CASSERLGGGYTF
>TRBJ1-1|TRBV7-9|TRBD1
CASSHPPGQGATEAFF
>TRBJ2-7|TRBV10-3|TRBD1
CAISEGFSGTGVDEQYF
>TRBJ2-3|TRBV27|-
CASSTYRAPDTQYF
>TRBJ1-4|TRBV12-3/TRBV12-4|-
CASKSAPNEKLFF
>TRBJ2-1|TRBV11-2|-
CASSKRDSYNEQFF
>TRBJ2-3|TRBV12-3/TRBV12-4|TRBD2
CASSPGVGGGTDTQYF
>TRBJ2-3|TRBV29-1|-
CSAPRPNTLSTDTQYF
>TRBJ2-5|TRBV9|-
CASSVAGEETQYF
>TRBJ1-5|TRBV5-1|TRBD1
CASSPDRGSDQPQHF
>TRBJ2-7|TRBV11-1|-
CASSLGIDPSYEQYF
>TRBJ2-3|TRBV11-3|TRBD2
CASSALAGALTDTQYF
>TRBJ2-2|TRBV29-1|TRBD2
CSVVSAGGATGELFF
>TRBJ2-3|TRBV5-1|TRBD2
CASSFGRTSGSTDTQYF
>TRBJ2-1|TRBV4-3|-
CASSQGGAGSYNEQFF
>TRBJ2-1|TRBV25-1|TRBD2
CASSAGLERRNEQFF